The 27 T cell receptor beta chains below come from one sample, sequenced in a study of T cell changes during pregnancy in multiple sclerosis. Assay used: immunoSEQ multiplex PCR; TCRdb lists only in-frame clones, some missing. The repertoire holds 74,000 or so clones, with approximately 94% as singletons. Sequencing used CD4+ T cells from peripheral blood mononuclear cells, obtained before pregnancy. The receptors were gathered from a female donor with multiple sclerosis, enrolled in a pregnancy study.

CDR3 protein: CASSRVGNSYEQYF. The CDR3 bases are TGTGCCAGCAGCCGAGTCGGTAACTCCTACGAGCAGTACTTC. The chain links TRBV7-2 to TRBJ2-7; no clear D gene. CDR3 length: 14 residues. V was clipped by 5 bases and J by 0 bases, with 11 bases between them. The germline V gene has CDR1 SGHTA and CDR2 FQGNSA.

The chain joins TRBV6-1 to TRBJ2-6; possibly TRBD2 for D (6 bases). The V end lost 4 bases, the J end lost 13 bases, and 26 bases lay between the germline ends. Germline CDR1 reads MNHNS; CDR2 reads SASEGT. CDR3 length equals 17 residues. CDR3 in DNA: TGTGCCAGCAGTGGCTCTCTCCGGGGGAAATTTGAATATGTCCTGACTTTC. This codes for CASSGSLRGKFEYVLTF.

V and J are TRBV28 and TRBJ2-5; unclear D gene. V shed 6 bases and J shed 5 bases, with 13 bases lying between them. The CDR3 is 13 amino acids. CDR1 and CDR2 from the germline V gene are MDHEN and SYDVKM. The CDR3 bases are TGTGCCAGCAGCAACACCCTCGGGGAGACCCAGTACTTC. This gives the protein CASSNTLGETQYF.

The chain uses TRBV28 and TRBJ2-2, with 10 nucleotides matching TRBD2. Germline V lookup: CDR1 MDHEN, CDR2 SYDVKM. V trimming: 6 bases; J trimming: 3 bases; junction bases outside the gene matches: 1. The CDR3 is made up of 14 amino acids. CDR3 sequence (DNA): TGTGCCAGCAGAGCGGGAGGGGACACCGGGGAGCTGTTTTTT. Protein sequence: CASRAGGDTGELFF.

The genes are TRBV15 and TRBJ2-1, with unresolved D. The CDR3 is 17 amino acids. From germline, CDR1 is LNHNV and CDR2 YYDKDF (reference sequence). V lost 0 bases and J lost 6, with 18 bases in between. CDR3 sequence: CATSRDPISSVGNEQFF. The CDR3 region has the DNA TGTGCCACCAGCAGAGATCCGATCTCTAGTGTAGGCAATGAGCAGTTCTTC.

This clone has more than one count but fewer than ten. This chain joins TRBV2 and TRBJ1-5; D is ambiguous. Trimming shortened V by 7 bases and J by 9 bases, and 16 bases separated the two germline ends. Germline-derived CDR1 and CDR2 are SNHLY and FYNNEI. The CDR3 length is 13 residues. CDR3 bases: TGTGCCAGCACCGGACGGGGTGGGAGGCCCCAGCATTTT. Encoded protein: CASTGRGGRPQHF. Combining the CDR3 with reference TRBV2 and TRBJ1-5 gives the whole variable domain EPEVTQTPSHQVTQMGQEVILRCVPISNHLYFYWYRQILGQKVEFLVSFYNNEISEKSEIFDDQFSVERPDGSNFTLKIRSTKLEDSAMYFCASTGRGGRPQHFGDGTRLSIL.

The chain couples TRBV29-1 to TRBJ1-4, with D possibly TRBD1 on 6 matching bases. CDR1 is SQVTM, CDR2 ANQGSEA, per germline. The ends were cut back, 7 bases at V and 7 bases at J, with 16 bases in the middle. This CDR3 spans 13 amino acids. The CDR3 DNA is TGCAGCGGGGGGGGGCCTTCGGGTGAAAAACTGTTTTTT. As protein: CSGGGPSGEKLFF.

V usage is TRBV6-1 and J usage is TRBJ1-5; 8 bases agree with TRBD1. Per the germline V gene, CDR1 is MNHNS and CDR2 is SASEGT. Losses at the gene ends were 10 bases for V and 4 bases for J; bases not matched to a gene: 9. The CDR3 contains 14 residues. CDR3 sequence reads: CATPGTGPNQPQHF. The CDR3 coding sequence is TGTGCCACTCCTGGGACAGGACCAAATCAGCCCCAGCATTTT.

The chain couples TRBV19 to TRBJ2-2, with TRBD2 matching over 7 bases. The CDR3 contains 14 residues. Per the germline V gene, CDR1 is LNHDA and CDR2 is SQIVND (reference sequence). J was trimmed by 1 base and V by 5 bases; bases with no gene match: 1. This chain's CDR3 is CASSSGGNTGELFF. CDR3 DNA: TGTGCCAGTAGTTCGGGGGGGAACACCGGGGAGCTGTTTTTT.

This chain joins TRBV9 and TRBJ1-6, with D unresolved. This CDR3 is built from 14 residues. In germline, CDR1 is SGDLS, CDR2 YYNGEE. Trimming took off 0 bases at V and 7 bases at J, with 8 bases between the two ends. The chain's CDR3 is CASSVGPSNSPLHF. In DNA form, the CDR3 reads TGTGCCAGCAGCGTAGGGCCGTCCAATTCACCCCTCCACTTT.

V usage is TRBV9 and J usage is TRBJ1-1; 9 bases are shared with TRBD1. Unmatched junction bases numbered 4, after V lost 6 bases and J lost 1 base. The length of the CDR3 is 14 residues. CDR1 is SGDLS and CDR2 is YYNGEE in the germline V gene. The CDR3 sequence is CASTRTGANTEAFF. The CDR3 DNA sequence: TGTGCCAGCACCCGGACAGGGGCGAACACTGAAGCTTTCTTT.

This sequence joins TRBV6-1 and TRBJ1-1; unclear D gene. Trimming pared 8 bases from V and 4 bases from J, leaving 14 bases between. Germline CDR1 reads MNHNS; CDR2 reads SASEGT. The CDR3 covers 13 residues. The CDR3 DNA sequence: TGTGCCAGCTCGGCGTGGGAGGGCACTGAAGCTTTCTTT. Protein: CASSAWEGTEAFF.

In DNA, the CDR3 is TGCGCCAGCACCTCGGGACAGGGAGGCGAGCAGTACTTC. Its protein is CASTSGQGGEQYF. The chain employs TRBV5-1 and TRBJ2-7, with 9 nucleotides matching TRBD1. The CDR3 covers 13 residues. Unmatched junction bases numbered 7, after V lost 6 bases and J lost 6 bases. Germline V CDR1 and CDR2: SGHRS, YFSETQ.

This clone is a singleton in its sample. The rearrangement uses TRBV5-1 and TRBJ2-1, with D maybe TRBD2 (7 bases). The CDR3 covers 16 residues. V shed 3 bases and J shed 6 bases, with 19 bases lying between them. The germline gives CDR1 SGHRS, CDR2 YFSETQ. The CDR3 reads CASSSSGRGAGNEQFF. The DNA for the CDR3 is TGCGCCAGCAGCTCTAGCGGAAGGGGGGCGGGCAATGAGCAGTTCTTC.

The chain carries TRBV19 and TRBJ2-7; maybe TRBD2 (5 bases). From germline, CDR1 is LNHDA and CDR2 SQIVND (reference sequence). V shed 3 bases and J shed 7 bases, with 16 bases lying between them. The CDR3 totals 14 residues. The CDR3 DNA is TGTGCCAGTAGTATTCGAGGGAGAATCCGTGAGCAGTACTTC. Protein sequence: CASSIRGRIREQYF. The entire variable domain, with the rest obtained from reference TRBV19 and TRBJ2-7, is as follows: DGGITQSPKYLFRKEGQNVTLSCEQNLNHDAMYWYRQDPGQGLRLIYYSQIVNDFQKGDIAEGYSVSREKKESFPLTVTSAQKNPTAFYLCASSIRGRIREQYFGPGTRLTVT.

This chain joins TRBV5-4 and TRBJ1-1, with a possible D match to TRBD1 (6 bases). Trimming left V 4 bases short and J 5 bases short, with 24 bases between. Per the germline V gene, CDR1 is SGHNT and CDR2 is YYREEE (reference sequence). This CDR3 comprises 17 residues. In DNA form, the CDR3 reads TGTGCCAGCAGCCCCGGGGGGGCGCGAATAGGAACTACTGAAGCTTTCTTT. It is translated as CASSPGGARIGTTEAFF.

The chain carries TRBV5-1 and TRBJ2-3; 8 bases line up with TRBD2. CDR1 and CDR2 (germline): SGHRS, YFSETQ. CDR3 length equals 18 residues. V trimming: 1 base; J trimming: 0 bases; junction bases outside the gene matches: 10. The CDR3 DNA sequence: TGCGCCAGCAGCTTGTTTTCCGGGACTAGAGCTAGCACAGATACGCAGTATTTT. Translated, it gives CASSLFSGTRASTDTQYF. Full variable domain (outside the CDR3, taken from reference TRBV5-1 and TRBJ2-3): KAGVTQTPRYLIKTRGQQVTLSCSPISGHRSVSWYQQTPGQGLQFLFEYFSETQRNKGNFPGRFSGRQFSNSRSEMNVSTLELGDSALYLCASSLFSGTRASTDTQYFGPGTRLTVL.

For the CDR3, the DNA is TGTGCCAGCAGTCCACTACAGGGGGGAGGCTACACCTTC. Translated, it gives CASSPLQGGGYTF. The chain uses TRBV6-6 and TRBJ1-2, with 8 bases that match TRBD1. V lost 5 bases and J lost 8; bases outside the gene matches: 7. Germline CDR1 reads MNHNY; CDR2 reads SVGAGI (reference sequence). This CDR3 is built from 13 residues.

The chain joins TRBV5-1 to TRBJ2-2, with TRBD1 matching 8 bases. Germline CDR1 SGHRS, CDR2 YFSETQ. This CDR3 spans 15 amino acids. With V trimmed by 4 bases and J by 4 bases, 6 bases remained unmatched. CDR3: CASSLRTGTTGELFF. In nucleotides, the CDR3 is TGCGCCAGCAGCCTTAGGACAGGGACCACCGGGGAGCTGTTTTTT. The entire variable domain, with the rest obtained from reference TRBV5-1 and TRBJ2-2, is as follows: KAGVTQTPRYLIKTRGQQVTLSCSPISGHRSVSWYQQTPGQGLQFLFEYFSETQRNKGNFPGRFSGRQFSNSRSEMNVSTLELGDSALYLCASSLRTGTTGELFFGEGSRLTVL.

The chain links TRBV2 to TRBJ1-5, with 9 bases aligning to TRBD1. Germline CDR1 reads SNHLY; CDR2 reads FYNNEI. V lost 6 bases, J lost 6 bases, and 9 bases stayed unmatched. There are 15 residues in the CDR3. CDR3 region: CASRANRGQFQPQHF. CDR3 nucleotide sequence: TGTGCCAGCAGGGCGAACAGGGGGCAATTTCAGCCCCAGCATTTT.

This clone occurred once. The chain has TRBV28 and TRBJ2-1; 11 bases fit TRBD1. Looked up from germline, CDR1 is MDHEN and CDR2 is SYDVKM. CDR3 length equals 15 residues. After removal of 7 bases from V and 9 bases from J, the junction contained 11 bases not matched to a gene. Here the CDR3 DNA reads TGTGCCAGCATTAGGGGGGACAGGGGGATCCCTGAGCAGTTCTTC. Amino acids: CASIRGDRGIPEQFF.

The V and J genes are TRBV9 and TRBJ1-3; maybe TRBD1 (5 bases). The V gene lost 2 bases and the J gene lost 0 bases, with 9 bases spanning the gap. Germline V CDR1 and CDR2: SGDLS, YYNGEE. CDR3 size: 15 residues. The CDR3 here is CASSVTAGSGNTIYF. In DNA form, the CDR3 reads TGTGCCAGCAGCGTGACAGCGGGCTCTGGAAACACCATATATTTT.

The chain uses TRBV19 and TRBJ2-1; 7 positions agree with TRBD1. The J segment lost 4 bases and the V segment lost 6 bases, leaving 9 bases of the junction unmatched. The CDR3 loop spans 15 amino acids. Germline CDR1 and CDR2: LNHDA and SQIVND (reference sequence). CDR3 protein: CASREGTASYNEQFF. Here the CDR3 DNA reads TGTGCCAGTAGGGAAGGGACAGCCTCTTACAATGAGCAGTTCTTC. The variable domain in full, completed from reference TRBV19 and TRBJ2-1, reads DGGITQSPKYLFRKEGQNVTLSCEQNLNHDAMYWYRQDPGQGLRLIYYSQIVNDFQKGDIAEGYSVSREKKESFPLTVTSAQKNPTAFYLCASREGTASYNEQFFGPGTRLTVL.

The gene calls are TRBV27 and TRBJ2-5; D gene unclear. Germline CDR1 is MNHEY and CDR2 is SMNVEV (reference sequence). V was clipped by 0 bases and J by 8 bases, with 10 bases between them. This CDR3 spans 13 amino acids. CDR3 residues: CASSLSWASTQYF. Written as DNA, the CDR3 is TGTGCCAGCAGTTTATCTTGGGCCTCCACCCAGTACTTC.

This clone was seen only a few times. V is TRBV6-1 and J is TRBJ1-1; 7 positions match TRBD1. CDR3 length: 17 amino acids. Germline V gene lookup returns CDR1 MNHNS and CDR2 SASEGT. The junction had 9 bases not matched to a gene; V was cut back by 2 bases and J by 0 bases. For the CDR3, the DNA is TGTGCCAGCAGTGAATACGAGACAGGGTCACTGAACACTGAAGCTTTCTTT. Translating gives CASSEYETGSLNTEAFF.

This clone was picked up one time. The CDR3 bases are TGTGCCAGCAGCGGGACAGGGGTCCCCTCCTACAATGAGCAGTTCTTC. Protein sequence: CASSGTGVPSYNEQFF. This rearrangement joins TRBV7-9 to TRBJ2-1, with 10 bases identical to TRBD1. CDR1 is SEHNR and CDR2 is FQNEAQ in the germline V gene (reference sequence). The ends lost 5 bases at V and 0 bases at J; junction bases unmatched: 4. The CDR3 totals 16 residues.

The rearrangement links TRBV14 to TRBJ2-5, with 8 bases lining up with TRBD2. Trimming cost V 4 bases and J 4 bases; bases outside gene matches: 2. Germline CDR1 reads SGHDN; CDR2 reads FVKESK. The CDR3 loop spans 13 amino acids. CDR3 in amino acids: CASSRRGGETQYF. The CDR3 DNA follows: TGTGCCAGCAGCCGCCGGGGGGGAGAGACCCAGTACTTC.